This TCR beta chain appears in the sequencing data of a study of T cell repertoires in cytomegalovirus infection (dated by TCRdb to between 2018 and 2020). Looking at the study overall: The HLA type of each donor mattered for the analysis, because public TCR beta signatures pointed to carriage of CMV infection along with the matching HLA type. The full study reports these points: The ex vivo response was dominated by HLA-C-restricted CMV-specific TCR beta clonotypes, which also provided the single most frequent clonotype in two of eight donors. Cumulative frequency of public TCR beta family members discriminated carriers of CMV infection plus the relevant HLA type in this cohort and an independent approximately 350-donor cohort.

This clonotype showed up many times. Its antigen is unknown. No clone much larger than this one lies a single base away; base qualities are absent. Per the germline V gene, SQVTM is the CDR1 and ANQGSEA is the CDR2. V is shortened by 6 bases, J by 0 bases, and the region joining them spans 15 bases. The CDR3 runs 15 residues from the cysteine to the phenylalanine. The kept DNA is CDR3 alone, 45 bases in frame from the first base. The run used an Illumina HiSeq 1500. The public reads were quality trimmed at Q25 with fastp and then assembled into clones with MiXCR by TCRdb, keeping productive beta chains. Each entry is one CDR3 protein sequence, shown with its most common DNA and genes. The sample table contains 310,000 or so distinct CDR3 sequences; only one count was recorded for around 10% of them. The leading ten clones occupy around 2.5% of the sample.

Sample: PBMCs. This chain is built from TRBV29-1 and TRBJ2-1; perhaps TRBD1 is the D gene, with 6 bases matching. This clonotype originated in a human donor in good health (CMV status not recorded). Some clones in this sample may be carry-over from other donors' samples. In nucleotides, the sequence is TGCAGCGTCGCCGGGACACCAAACTCCTACAATGAGCAGTTCTTC. This encodes CSVAGTPNSYNEQFF.